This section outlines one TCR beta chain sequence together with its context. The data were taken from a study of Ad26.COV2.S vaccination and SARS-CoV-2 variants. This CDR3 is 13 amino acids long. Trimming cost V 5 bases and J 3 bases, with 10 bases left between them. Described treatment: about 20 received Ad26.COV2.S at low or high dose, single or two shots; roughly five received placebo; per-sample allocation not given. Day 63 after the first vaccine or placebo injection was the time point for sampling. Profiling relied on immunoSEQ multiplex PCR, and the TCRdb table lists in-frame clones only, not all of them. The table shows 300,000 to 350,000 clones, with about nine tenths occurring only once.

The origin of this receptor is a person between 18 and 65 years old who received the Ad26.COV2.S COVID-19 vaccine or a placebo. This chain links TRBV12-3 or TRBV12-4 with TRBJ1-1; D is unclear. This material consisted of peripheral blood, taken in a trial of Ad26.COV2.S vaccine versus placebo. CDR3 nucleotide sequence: TGTGCCAGCAGTCAACAGAAATACACTGAAGCTTTCTTT. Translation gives CASSQQKYTEAFF.